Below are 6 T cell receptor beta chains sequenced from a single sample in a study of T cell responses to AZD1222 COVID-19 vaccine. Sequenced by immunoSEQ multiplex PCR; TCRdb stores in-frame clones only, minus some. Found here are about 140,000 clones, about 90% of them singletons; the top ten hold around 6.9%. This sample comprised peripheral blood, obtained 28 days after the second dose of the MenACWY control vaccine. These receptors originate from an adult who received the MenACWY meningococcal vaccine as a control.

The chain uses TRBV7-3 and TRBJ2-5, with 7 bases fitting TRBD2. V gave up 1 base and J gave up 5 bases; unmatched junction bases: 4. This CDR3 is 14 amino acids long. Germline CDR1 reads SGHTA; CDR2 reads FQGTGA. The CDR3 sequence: CASSLRAAGETQYF. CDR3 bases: TGTGCCAGCAGCTTAAGGGCAGCGGGGGAGACCCAGTACTTC.

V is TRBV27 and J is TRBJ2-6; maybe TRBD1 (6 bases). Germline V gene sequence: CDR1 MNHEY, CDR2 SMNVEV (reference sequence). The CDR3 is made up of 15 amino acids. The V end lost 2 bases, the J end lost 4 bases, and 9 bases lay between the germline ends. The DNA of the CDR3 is TGTGCCAGCAGTTTACAGGGGCGAGGGGCCAACGTCCTGACTTTC. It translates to CASSLQGRGANVLTF.

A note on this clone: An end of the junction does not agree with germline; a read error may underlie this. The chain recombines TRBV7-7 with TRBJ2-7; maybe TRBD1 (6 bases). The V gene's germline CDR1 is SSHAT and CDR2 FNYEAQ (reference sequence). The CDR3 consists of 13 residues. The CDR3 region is CASSFPGEVEQYF. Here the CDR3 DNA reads TGTGCTAGCAGCTTTCCAGGGGAAGTCGAGCAGTACTTC.

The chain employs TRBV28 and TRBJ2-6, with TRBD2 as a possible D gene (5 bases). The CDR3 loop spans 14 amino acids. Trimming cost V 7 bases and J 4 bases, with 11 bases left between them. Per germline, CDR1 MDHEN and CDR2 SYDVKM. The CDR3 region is CASTRTAGANVLTF. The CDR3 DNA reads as TGTGCCAGCACTAGGACTGCCGGGGCCAACGTCCTGACTTTC.

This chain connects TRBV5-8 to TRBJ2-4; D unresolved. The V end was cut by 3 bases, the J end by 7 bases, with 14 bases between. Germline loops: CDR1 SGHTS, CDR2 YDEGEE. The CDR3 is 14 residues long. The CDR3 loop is CASSSDQAGNIQYF. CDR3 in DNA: TGTGCCAGCAGCTCGGACCAGGCTGGGAACATTCAGTACTTC. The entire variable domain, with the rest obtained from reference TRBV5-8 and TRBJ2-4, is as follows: EAGVTQSPTHLIKTRGQQATLRCSPISGHTSVYWYQQALGLGLQFLLWYDEGEERNRGNFPPRFSGRQFPNYSSELNVNALELEDSALYLCASSSDQAGNIQYFGAGTRLSVL.

CDR3 region: CASSLSTNYGYTF. The DNA of the CDR3 is TGTGCCAGCAGTTTGTCAACAAACTATGGCTACACCTTC. This chain uses TRBV12-3 or TRBV12-4 with TRBJ1-2; D call uncertain. With 3 bases removed from V and 2 bases from J, the gap between germline ends came to 7 bases. The CDR3 is 13 amino acids.